The 8 T cell receptor beta chains given below trace back to one sample, sequenced in a study of lymphopenia after photon versus proton radiotherapy. Generated by immunoSEQ multiplex PCR, the TCRdb table keeps only in-frame clones and is missing some. The table records 55,000 to 70,000 clones, about nine tenths of them present only once. The sample here was peripheral blood, taken from a patient treated with proton-based radiotherapy. Every receptor here comes from a man at least 80 years old with esophageal cancer.

Concerning this clone: No DNA is shown, since the ends of the CDR3 on it are uncertain; the CDR3 is the one TCRdb lists. This chain joins TRBV29-1 and TRBJ2-1; no check of the table's D call, TRBD2, against the DNA was made. Looked up from germline, CDR1 is SQVTM and CDR2 is ANQGSEA. The CDR3 adds up to 13 amino acids, both ends counted. The CDR3 loop reads CSVEWARGAPLVF.

This clone came up a few times. The chain joins TRBV30 to TRBJ1-2; the match to TRBD1 covers 8 bases. Germline CDR1 GTSNPN, CDR2 SVGIG (reference sequence). The V segment lost 2 bases and the J segment 8 bases; nucleotides outside the gene matches: 19. The CDR3 contains 17 residues. CDR3 residues: CAWSPQTGDWGTSGYTF. CDR3 nucleotides: TGTGCCTGGAGTCCCCAGACAGGGGATTGGGGAACTAGCGGCTACACCTTC.

This chain joins TRBV7-2 and TRBJ1-2, with D unclear. Trimming cost V 1 base and J 4 bases, with 7 bases left between them. The CDR3 covers 13 residues. The V gene's germline CDR1 is SGHTA and CDR2 FQGNSA. The CDR3 loop reads CASSLVAVYGYTF. CDR3 sequence (DNA): TGTGCCAGCAGCTTAGTGGCGGTCTATGGCTACACCTTC.

The V gene is TRBV7-2, the J gene TRBJ2-7, with 11 bases identical to TRBD2. V trimming: 3 bases; J trimming: 5 bases; junction bases outside the gene matches: 3. CDR1 SGHTA and CDR2 FQGNSA come from the germline V gene. This CDR3 is built from 14 residues. For the CDR3, the DNA is TGTGCCAGCAGCTTCTTGACTAGCGGGAACGAGCAGTACTTC. It is translated as CASSFLTSGNEQYF.

The chain links TRBV2 to TRBJ2-2; D is possibly TRBD1 (6 bases). From germline, CDR1 is SNHLY and CDR2 FYNNEI. Trimming removed 3 bases at V and 4 bases at J, with 12 bases between. The CDR3 sequence is 15 residues long. The CDR3 coding sequence is TGTGCCAGCAGTGATTGGCAGGGGAGCACCGGGGAGCTGTTTTTT. Translation gives CASSDWQGSTGELFF.

The genes are TRBV7-2 and TRBJ2-5, with 12 nucleotides matching TRBD2. J lost 2 bases, V lost 7 bases, and 5 bases had no gene match. Germline V gene data show CDR1 as SGHTA and CDR2 as FQGNSA. The length of the CDR3 is 15 residues. CDR3 sequence (DNA): TGTGCCAGCAACCCCGGACTAGCGGGGCAAGAGACCCAGTACTTC. Its translation: CASNPGLAGQETQYF.

The chain uses TRBV2 and TRBJ1-3; no clear D. The CDR3 is made up of 14 amino acids. V was clipped by 3 bases and J by 4 bases, with 10 bases between them. Germline V lookup: CDR1 SNHLY, CDR2 FYNNEI. The CDR3 DNA sequence: TGTGCCAGCAGTGACCCTTTAGTAGGAAACACCATATATTTT. This encodes CASSDPLVGNTIYF.

The CDR3 protein is CASSEAWGQPQHF. The CDR3 DNA reads as TGTGCCAGCAGTGAAGCATGGGGTCAGCCCCAGCATTTT. This chain links TRBV6-1 with TRBJ1-5; unclear D gene. The CDR3 runs to 13 residues. Deletions cut 0 bases from V and 6 bases from J, with 6 bases between. CDR1 and CDR2 from the germline V gene are MNHNS and SASEGT.